A selection of T cell receptor beta chains follows, all from one sample in a study of neurological immune-mediated disorders. TCRdb redid the calling of the 5' RACE reads with MiXCR, one entry per CDR3 protein. The repertoire holds some 25,000 distinct CDR3 sequences, with over 5% as singletons. Sample: PBMCs. The receptors were sampled from a woman aged 40 to 50 in good health. Both conserved end residues are part of each CDR3. A D gene is named only where the DNA matches it firmly. Rows may omit the clone size; those that give it use once, few, many or a size class.

TRBJ2-2	.	TRBV20-1	many	CSATGRNTGELFF	TGCAGTGCTACCGGACGGAACACCGGGGAGCTGTTTTTT
TRBJ2-3	.	TRBV15	.	CATSRSGSTDTQYF	TGTGCCACCAGCAGAAGCGGGAGCACAGATACGCAGTATTTT
TRBJ2-1	TRBD1	TRBV20-1	many	CSASSADRVNNEQFF	TGCAGTGCTAGTAGCGCGGACAGGGTGAACAATGAGCAGTTCTTC
TRBJ2-7	.	TRBV29-1	.	CSVDGGYEQYF	TGCAGCGTTGATGGGGGCTACGAGCAGTACTTC
TRBJ2-5	.	TRBV5-1	many	CASSLTPVPTQETQYF	TGCGCCAGCAGCTTGACACCGGTCCCAACTCAAGAGACCCAGTACTTC
TRBJ2-1	.	TRBV11-2	many	CASSLERLQGGNEQFF	TGTGCCAGCAGCTTAGAGCGCTTACAGGGTGGCAATGAGCAGTTCTTC
TRBJ2-7	.	TRBV7-8	medium-sized	CASSLGAKYEQYF	TGTGCCAGCAGCCTAGGGGCGAAATACGAGCAGTACTTC
TRBJ2-7	TRBD2	TRBV5-1	many	CASSLEAGGVLEQYF	TGCGCCAGCAGCTTGGAAGCGGGGGGAGTGCTGGAGCAGTACTTC
TRBJ1-5	.	TRBV20-1	many	CSAHSTGGSEPQHF	TGCAGTGCCCATTCGACGGGGGGCTCGGAGCCCCAGCATTTT
TRBJ2-2	.	TRBV5-1	many	CASSSDPGSTGELFF	TGCGCCAGCAGCTCAGATCCAGGGAGTACCGGGGAGCTGTTTTTT
TRBJ1-2	.	TRBV7-3	many	CASSLTIRGVSYGYTF	TGTGCCAGCAGCTTAACGATCCGTGGAGTAAGCTATGGCTACACCTTC
TRBJ1-1	.	TRBV20-1	medium-sized	CSARDQKNTEAFF	TGCAGTGCTAGAGATCAAAAGAACACTGAAGCTTTCTTT
TRBJ2-7	TRBD2	TRBV30	few	CAWSVIAGVSYEQYF	TGTGCCTGGAGTGTAATAGCGGGGGTCTCCTACGAGCAGTACTTC
TRBJ2-1	.	TRBV7-9	many	CASSLAAGSGVEQFF	TGTGCCAGCAGCTTAGCTGCGGGCTCAGGGGTTGAGCAGTTCTTC
TRBJ2-5	.	TRBV5-4	many	CASSSKEQGSGETQYF	TGTGCCAGCAGCTCGAAAGAACAGGGTTCAGGGGAGACCCAGTACTTC
TRBJ2-1	TRBD2	TRBV29-1	many	CSVEGGTSGRATYNEQFF	TGCAGCGTTGAAGGGGGGACTAGCGGGAGGGCCACCTACAATGAGCAGTTCTTC
TRBJ1-2	.	TRBV7-6	many	CASSPGKTDFPYGYTF	TGTGCCAGCAGCCCCGGAAAAACGGACTTTCCCTATGGCTACACCTTC
TRBJ2-4	.	TRBV20-1	many	CSARVGFRTAKNIQYF	TGCAGTGCTAGAGTGGGGTTTCGGACAGCCAAAAACATTCAGTACTTC
TRBJ2-1	.	TRBV20-1	many	CSFGVADEQFF	TGCAGTTTCGGGGTTGCGGATGAGCAGTTCTTC
TRBJ2-2	.	TRBV18	many	CASSPAQGPGELFF	TGTGCCAGCTCACCAGCTCAGGGCCCCGGGGAGCTGTTTTTT
TRBJ2-5	TRBD2	TRBV6-2/TRBV6-3	medium-sized	CASRPWREEETQYF	TGTGCCAGCAGACCGTGGCGGGAGGAAGAGACCCAGTACTTC
TRBJ1-4	.	TRBV30	many	CAWSVRTVNEKLFF	TGTGCCTGGAGTGTTAGGACGGTGAATGAAAAACTGTTTTTT
TRBJ2-7	TRBD2	TRBV7-2	medium-sized	CASNFGGVYEQYF	TGTGCCAGCAATTTCGGGGGGGTTTACGAGCAGTACTTC
TRBJ2-5	.	TRBV28	many	CASSPAGTVQETQYF	TGTGCCAGCAGTCCAGCAGGGACTGTCCAAGAGACCCAGTACTTC
TRBJ2-3	TRBD2	TRBV14	many	CASSPLAGDGTDTQYF	TGTGCCAGCAGCCCCCTAGCGGGAGACGGCACAGATACGCAGTATTTT
TRBJ2-2	.	TRBV12-3/TRBV12-4	many	CASSRGTTGELFF	TGTGCCAGCAGTCGAGGGACAACCGGGGAGCTGTTTTTT
TRBJ2-3	TRBD2	TRBV20-1	many	CSAARAWLGGSGSSTDTQYF	TGCAGTGCTGCCCGAGCCTGGCTTGGCGGGAGTGGGTCTAGCACAGATACGCAGTATTTT
TRBJ1-1	.	TRBV28	many	CASSFSRGNTEAFF	TGTGCCAGCAGTTTTTCTAGGGGGAACACTGAAGCTTTCTTT
TRBJ2-6	.	TRBV15	many	CATSRDRSGANVLTF	TGTGCCACCAGCAGAGACAGGTCTGGGGCCAACGTCCTGACTTTC
TRBJ2-5	.	TRBV5-6	many	CASSRHGRQETQYF	TGTGCCAGCAGCCGGCACGGTCGGCAAGAGACCCAGTACTTC
TRBJ2-2	.	TRBV28	many	CASSLWTVTYTGELFF	TGTGCCAGCAGTTTGTGGACCGTTACTTACACCGGGGAGCTGTTTTTT
TRBJ2-4	TRBD2	TRBV7-2	many	CASSHPAGTSGNKNIQYF	TGTGCCAGCAGCCACCCCGCGGGGACTAGCGGAAACAAAAACATTCAGTACTTC
TRBJ2-3	.	TRBV7-8	many	CASSAKLDSLDPDTQYF	TGTGCCAGCAGCGCTAAACTGGACAGCTTAGATCCAGATACGCAGTATTTT
TRBJ2-2	TRBD1	TRBV28	many	CASSPGQAEAGELFF	TGTGCCAGCAGTCCAGGACAGGCTGAGGCCGGGGAGCTGTTTTTT
TRBJ2-2	TRBD1	TRBV7-7	many	CASSLGTGSGELFF	TGTGCTAGCAGCTTAGGGACAGGTTCCGGGGAGCTGTTTTTT
TRBJ2-5	TRBD2	TRBV20-1	many	CSARDTVTSGRPQETQYF	TGCAGTGCTAGAGACACGGTGACTAGCGGGAGACCCCAAGAGACCCAGTACTTC
TRBJ2-3	.	TRBV20-1	many	CSANTGTDTQYF	TGCAGTGCTAATACTGGCACAGATACGCAGTATTTT
TRBJ1-2	.	TRBV20-1	many	CSARDLQGGDYGYTF	TGCAGTGCTAGAGATCTCCAGGGCGGTGACTATGGCTACACCTTC
TRBJ2-5	TRBD1	TRBV6-5	many	CASSYAGTGLEETQYF	TGTGCCAGCAGTTACGCCGGGACAGGGCTTGAAGAGACCCAGTACTTC
TRBJ2-7	.	TRBV25-1	many	CASSEPVSYEQYF	TGTGCCAGCAGTGAACCGGTCTCCTACGAGCAGTACTTC
TRBJ2-3	.	TRBV12-3/TRBV12-4	many	CASSSQRTLRADTQYF	TGTGCCAGCAGTTCCCAACGAACTCTTAGGGCGGATACGCAGTATTTT
TRBJ1-4	.	TRBV29-1	medium-sized	CSVGPSGGEKLFF	TGCAGCGTTGGCCCGAGTGGCGGAGAAAAACTGTTTTTT